This entry describes one TCR beta chain. Its antigen is currently not known. No much larger clone is present one base from it, and per-base qualities are unavailable. This specimen comes from a study of cytomegalovirus exposure and HLA in healthy donors (dated by TCRdb to 2015 to 2018). For the wider study: According to an earlier analysis of 587 of the donors, about 179 million T cells yielded over 100 million unique TCR beta sequences and around 280 Gb of sequence data. An early release that covered more than 550 HLA-typed donors contained approximately 300 gigabases of sequencing data and 80 million or so unique TCR sequences. Of the roughly 390 genotyped donors, 81% were placed in the genetic ancestry cluster associated with self-reported Caucasian donors. The aim of the study was to test whether cataloging public T cell receptors could identify signatures of past pathogen exposure. The study used immunosequencing to profile the T cell repertoires of several hundred subjects and linked those repertoires to cytomegalovirus serostatus. In addition to the first cohort of roughly 670 subjects, a separate validation cohort of 130 or so different subjects was used. To predict cytomegalovirus infection status, the study brought together high-throughput TCR immunosequencing, statistical association of individual TCRs with disease status, and machine learning. A later analysis re-analyzed previously published TCR beta repertoires from approximately 700 donors and added high-resolution HLA genotyping to study TCR occurrence patterns. Rather than using new phenotypic data, the later analysis identified candidate immune exposures from TCR beta sequences and from how often those sequences occurred across donors. An earlier analysis of around 540 of the donors applied high-throughput TCR beta sequencing to assess whether each TCR beta V gene segment acted as functional or pseudogenic. Donor age, sex, ethnicity and CMV serostatus were compiled together with the repertoire data. In a later genetic analysis, genome-wide SNP genotypes for about 65% of the roughly 700 donors were used, and that subset was treated as a discovery cohort. All discovery cohort repertoires had been generated using a single sequencing platform. Class I and class II HLA loci were covered by the typing at four-digit resolution. The number of donors typed differed by locus, with roughly 620-640 for A, B, C, DRB1 and DQB1, 522 for DQA1, approximately 580 for DPA1, and around 450 for DPB1. Because of strong linkage in the cohort, roughly five DR-DQ haplotypes were treated as single units for association and clustering. Among about 410 genotyped donors of the cohort, an average of approximately 200,000 unique TCR beta nucleotide sequences was sequenced per donor, of which roughly 17% were non-productive. On the study overall, not on this receptor specifically: Specific HLA alleles were associated with 15,000 to 20,000 TCR beta sequences at a false discovery rate of 0.05 in a later analysis. Three of the identified cytomegalovirus-associated TCR beta chains were confirmed in vitro to be specific for cytomegalovirus antigens. In a later analysis, TCR association rates were found to vary across HLA loci, with the most associated TCRs seen for DRB1 alleles and the fewest for HLA-C alleles. This cohort had only TCR beta chains sequenced, and the lack of alpha or paired-chain data limited which features could be detected. The 87-base-pair reads could not distinguish some IMGT-functional V segments, including TRBV6-2 and TRBV6-3, so those segments were excluded. Because HLA typing was unavailable for some donors at each locus, only the typed subset was used in association tests. Linkage disequilibrium might explain the correlated functional status among segregating V segments, but an unknown experimental factor could not be excluded. Most TCR sequences were observed very rarely across donors, whereas some public TCRs were present in many individuals. A further reported finding was that TCR beta sequences accurately predicted the HLA-A and HLA-B alleles for most subjects in the first cohort. Roughly uniform sequencing depth across donors was assumed in presence/absence analyses, although this assumption may not hold. A later analysis reported that several top co-occurrence clusters appeared linked to parvovirus B19, influenza, CMV and Epstein-Barr virus. In a later analysis, HLA-associated TCR beta chains were found to be more clonally expanded and to have lower generation probabilities than equally common non-associated chains. When HLA alleles, especially DR and DQ, strongly co-occurred, attributing TCR associations to individual alleles was difficult. It was suggested by the authors that the approach could potentially be generalized to other disease states and immunological phenotypes. The classifier was reported to diagnose cytomegalovirus status with high specificity and sensitivity in both the original cohort and the validation cohort. CMV serostatus was the only immune exposure information available for the cohort. In a later genetic analysis, fewer N-insertions in productive TCRs were reported among donors in an Asian-associated ancestry cluster than the roughly 710-donor mean. The study gave a list of some 150 TCR beta chains associated with cytomegalovirus. In a later analysis, most CMV-associated TCR beta chains were found to appear HLA-restricted, with HLA associations seemingly driven largely by CMV exposure. Because counts were too low, 15 to 20 rarely observed V segments, including chromosome 9 orphons, were excluded from the earlier analysis of fewer than 650 of the donors. V-gene and J-gene trimming of TCR beta chains was associated with a missense DCLRE1C variant in a later genetic analysis, and the association was replicated in an independent cohort. In an earlier analysis of around 500 of the donors, most TCR beta V segments appeared in productive rearrangements about 87% or about 30% of the time, broadly matching IMGT annotations. A cluster of highly shared sequence variants was judged likely to be a technical artifact of the sequencing pipeline.

The CDR3 contains 17 residues, cysteine and phenylalanine counted. The sequence is cut down to CDR3 DNA, 51 bases in frame from base 1. V ends up 0 bases short and J 4 bases short, with an unmatched junction base count of 10. CDR1 and CDR2 are read off the germline V gene as KGHSH and LQKENI. Library preparation employed the immunoSEQ multiplex PCR assay. The multiplex PCR relied on a mix of 60 forward primers for TCR Vbeta segments and 13 reverse primers for TCR Jbeta segments. The CDR3 region of rearranged TCR beta genes was amplified from genomic DNA with a multiplex PCR assay. The amplified TCR beta libraries were sequenced on the Illumina HiSeq System as 87-base-pair reads. On the authors' methods: In a later analysis, tens of millions of unique TCR beta chains were counted across the 690 or so repertoires, and roughly 11 million of these chains were shared by at least two donors. A nearest-neighbor algorithm error-corrected the raw reads and collapsed the reads into unique sequences, merging closely related sequences to remove PCR and sequencing errors. To assign V, D and J gene segments, CDR3 sequences were aligned to IMGT reference sequences. For a sequence to be retained, a match of at least six nucleotides to both a V gene segment and a J gene segment was required. Rearrangements were classified as productive when the CDR3 lacked stop codons and remained in frame with V and J, and all other rearrangements were classified as non-productive. Following IMGT convention, CDR3 was defined as the stretch from the second conserved V-encoded cysteine to the conserved J-encoded phenylalanine. Sequences without an unambiguous match to a single V gene segment were excluded from the earlier analysis of about 600 of the donors. In an earlier analysis of a few hundred of the donors, V segments were called functional above 56.7% productive rearrangements and were called segregating when the between-donor standard deviation exceeded 5%. A statistical classification framework was built for diagnosing cytomegalovirus status from the catalog of TCR beta chain sequences. In a later analysis, V and J genes were assigned by comparing TCR nucleotide sequences against IMGT/GENE-DB human TR gene sequences. The TCRdist pipeline was used in a later analysis to assign CDR3 sequences and most-parsimonious VDJ recombination scenarios. In a later analysis, each TCR beta chain was defined by its CDR3 amino acid sequence together with its V-gene family, and reads lacking a unique V-gene family were excluded. In a later analysis, 500 to 650 highly shared, low-generation-probability nucleotide sequences were removed to address suspected cross-contamination and a sequencing artifact. In a later analysis, a clonal expansion index for each public chain was calculated from normalized within-repertoire ranks of inferred template counts. In a later analysis, generation probabilities were computed with a VDJ recombination model fitted to out-of-frame rearrangements, and the resulting probabilities were checked against IGoR. In a later analysis, hypergeometric tests were used to score TCR-TCR, TCR-HLA and TCR-CMV co-occurrence, with a repertoire-size bias correction applied to TCR pairs. To estimate false discovery rates, a later analysis permuted the HLA or CMV assignments 20 times. A later analysis grouped co-occurring TCRs with DBSCAN, adding TCRdist sequence similarity when clustering within HLA-allele-positive subsets. For co-occurrence clustering, repertoires with fewer than 30,000 or more than 120,000 public chains were excluded, along with about five repertoires with anomalous nucleotide sharing. TCRdb took this table from immuneACCESS and kept in-frame rearrangements with V and J called. Such tables lack part of the clones; where checked against another copy, unresolved V genes explain under half of the gap, and the rest is unexplained. That table supplies the V and J calls and clone size; D and trimming were determined from the DNA. Recorded for this sample are roughly 140,000 clones; around 82% of them occurred a single time. The top ten constitute 2.5% to 3% of the sample.

The cohort was made up of approximately 670 healthy bone marrow donors. At the time of sampling, every cohort member was nominally healthy, though immune exposures that went unrecorded were likely present. The donor was CMV seronegative and belonged to the group of around 400 seronegative cohort members. A peripheral blood sample was collected from each donor, and TCR beta sequencing was performed on peripheral blood mononuclear cells. The Qiagen DNeasy Blood Extraction Kit was used to extract genomic DNA from the blood cell samples. In this chain, TRBV18 is recombined with TRBJ2-3, with 7 junctional bases fitting TRBD2. The origin of this receptor is a female donor in good health and CMV-seronegative. Material: PBMCs. The nucleotides are TGTGCCAGCTCACCACCGGGGCTAGCGGAGACGTCAGATACGCAGTATTTT. It translates to CASSPPGLAETSDTQYF.